The clone carrying this T cell receptor (beta chain) was observed a handful of times. Other DNA sequences within the sample encode an identical CDR3. The source of the sample is a study of cytomegalovirus exposure and HLA in healthy donors. Germline assignment: CDR1 SNHLY and CDR2 FYNNEI. The V and J ends lost 5 bases and 8 bases, in that order; junction bases with no gene match: 2. CDR3 size: 12 residues. Clones were sequenced by immunoSEQ multiplex PCR, and TCRdb holds only the in-frame ones, with some missing. The table has 200,000 or so clones, over 65% seen once; the top ten hold roughly 5.7%. The chain has TRBV2 and TRBJ1-4; 7 positions agree with TRBD1. This clonotype was sampled from a woman aged 18-35 years in good health and CMV-seronegative. The material sequenced was PBMCs. The CDR3 nucleotides read TGTGCCAGCAGTCGGGACAGAGAAAAACTGTTTTTT. As protein: CASSRDREKLFF. Complete variable domain (other parts from reference TRBV2 and TRBJ1-4): EPEVTQTPSHQVTQMGQEVILRCVPISNHLYFYWYRQILGQKVEFLVSFYNNEISEKSEIFDDQFSVERPDGSNFTLKIRSTKLEDSAMYFCASSRDREKLFFGSGTQLSVL.